One T cell receptor beta chain is described in this entry. These data are taken from a study of blood T cell repertoires in COVID-19. Study in general: Sources were T cells, B-cell-depleted T cells, or PBMCs; the material itself was cDNA or gDNA.

The repertoire was sequenced with immunoSEQ multiplex PCR; TCRdb's copy has only in-frame clones and lacks some. The data show around 190,000 clones, more than 80% seen once. Per the germline V gene, CDR1 is SQVTM and CDR2 is ANQGSEA. CDR3 length: 15 residues. The V gene end was trimmed by 6 bases and the J gene end by 6 bases; junction bases not matched to a gene: 15. The sequence was obtained from a woman in her thirties or forties with COVID-19, enrolled during active disease. Sequencing was carried out using peripheral blood. The chain uses TRBV29-1 and TRBJ2-3; TRBD1 matches at 7 bases. DNA of the CDR3: TGCAGCGTAAAAGACCGGGACAGTATCCTTGATACGCAGTATTTT. The encoded protein is CSVKDRDSILDTQYF.